What follows are 20 T cell receptor beta chains derived from one specimen sequenced in a study of T cell responses to AZD1222 COVID-19 vaccine. The table came from immunoSEQ multiplex PCR; TCRdb's copy has only in-frame clones and leaves some out. This sample has tens of thousands of clones, with roughly nine tenths found just once. Sequenced material: peripheral blood, taken 28 days after the second AZD1222 dose. Receptor source: an adult who received the AZD1222 COVID-19 vaccine.

The genes are TRBV6-1 and TRBJ2-2; 15 bases fit TRBD2. The CDR3 is 18 amino acids. CDR1 MNHNS and CDR2 SASEGT come from the germline V gene. The J segment lost 4 bases and the V segment lost 4 bases, leaving 7 bases of the junction unmatched. The CDR3 sequence is CASSAPGLAGGRTGELFF. CDR3 DNA: TGTGCCAGCAGTGCCCCGGGACTAGCGGGGGGTCGCACCGGGGAGCTGTTTTTT.

This clone is a singleton in its sample. The V gene is TRBV5-1, the J gene TRBJ1-1, with 8 bases identical to TRBD1. The CDR3 extends over 15 amino acids. CDR1 and CDR2 from the germline V gene are SGHRS and YFSETQ. Trimming cost V 4 bases and J 1 base; bases outside gene matches: 6. The CDR3 nucleotides read TGCGCCAGCAGCAGACAGGGGCCCCCGAACACTGAAGCTTTCTTT. Its translation is CASSRQGPPNTEAFF.

The J gene is TRBJ2-1, the V gene TRBV5-1; D gene unclear. In germline, CDR1 is SGHRS, CDR2 YFSETQ. CDR3 length: 11 amino acids. V lost 4 bases and J 7 bases, leaving 6 bases between the germline ends. As DNA, the CDR3 is TGCGCCAGCAGCATTGCGAATGAGCAGTTCTTC. Translated, it gives CASSIANEQFF.

The CDR3 bases are TGTGCCAGCAGCTCCGGACAGGGTTGGGAAAAACTGTTTTTT. Its protein is CASSSGQGWEKLFF. V usage is TRBV7-9 and J usage is TRBJ1-4; TRBD1 matches 8 bases. The CDR3 is made up of 14 amino acids. Germline V CDR1 and CDR2: SEHNR, FQNEAQ (reference sequence). Trimming cost V 4 bases and J 8 bases; bases outside gene matches: 6.

This clone was seen just once. The chain carries TRBV2 and TRBJ1-2, with 8 bases aligning to TRBD1. Germline V gene data show CDR1 as SNHLY and CDR2 as FYNNEI. J was trimmed by 4 bases and V by 6 bases; bases with no gene match: 10. This CDR3 is 15 amino acids long. The chain's CDR3 is CASSGQGLGPYGYTF. As DNA, the CDR3 is TGTGCCAGCAGCGGACAGGGCCTTGGACCCTATGGCTACACCTTC.

The chain carries TRBV6-5 and TRBJ1-6; D might be TRBD1 (6 bases). Trimming took 11 bases from V and 10 from J, leaving 18 bases between them. Per germline, CDR1 MNHEY and CDR2 SVGAGI. The CDR3 is 13 residues long. The DNA of the CDR3 is TGTGCCGCCAGGGGACACATAAAGTCACCCCTCCACTTT. It specifies CAARGHIKSPLHF.

The chain recombines TRBV19 with TRBJ1-2; 9 positions agree with TRBD1. V was pared by 5 bases and J by 4 bases, with 5 bases of the junction left unmatched. The CDR3 covers 14 residues. The germline gives CDR1 LNHDA, CDR2 SQIVND (reference sequence). The CDR3 DNA is TGTGCCAGTAGTGCACAGGGGGCGACCTATGGCTACACCTTC. Its translation is CASSAQGATYGYTF.

The gene calls are TRBV18 and TRBJ1-1; D gene uncertain. The germline CDR1 and CDR2 sequences are KGHSH and LQKENI. Trimming took 3 bases from V and 6 from J, leaving 11 bases between them. This CDR3 region has 13 residues. The CDR3, as DNA: TGTGCCAGCTCACCTACTCAGGAGGCTGAAGCTTTCTTT. It yields the protein CASSPTQEAEAFF. Together with reference TRBV18 and TRBJ1-1, the CDR3 gives the full variable domain: NAGVMQNPRHLVRRRGQEARLRCSPMKGHSHVYWYRQLPEEGLKFMVYLQKENIIDESGMPKERFSAEFPKEGPSILRIQQVVRGDSAAYFCASSPTQEAEAFFGQGTRLTVV.

This chain uses TRBV20-1 with TRBJ1-1; D is possibly TRBD1 (6 bases). Trimming removed 3 bases from V and 1 base from J, with 15 bases in between. Germline-derived CDR1 and CDR2 are DFQATT and SNEGSKA (reference sequence). CDR3 length: 15 residues. The CDR3 DNA reads TGCAGTGCTAGTAGGAACAGGGTGTCGAACACTGAAGCTTTCTTT. It is translated as CSASRNRVSNTEAFF.

Only one count was recorded for this clone. This rearrangement joins TRBV4-1 to TRBJ1-6; D is possibly TRBD1 (6 bases). This CDR3 has 15 residues. The V gene lost 0 bases and the J gene lost 10 bases, with 13 bases spanning the gap. Per germline, CDR1 MGHRA and CDR2 YSYEKL. The CDR3 DNA reads TGCGCCAGCAGCCAAGATGGTAGGGGGGAGTCACCCCTCCACTTT. Translated, it gives CASSQDGRGESPLHF.

The chain uses TRBV5-1 and TRBJ2-1, with a tentative D call TRBD2 (5 bases). CDR1 is SGHRS, CDR2 YFSETQ, per germline. The CDR3 totals 14 residues. Trimming took off 4 bases at V and 4 bases at J, with 12 bases between the two ends. The CDR3 reads CASSPSEEYNEQFF. The CDR3 DNA is TGCGCCAGCAGCCCCTCGGAGGAATACAATGAGCAGTTCTTC.

This sequence joins TRBV18 and TRBJ1-4; D is perhaps TRBD1 (5 bases). Germline assignment: CDR1 KGHSH and CDR2 LQKENI. This CDR3 comprises 15 residues. V was clipped by 0 bases and J by 8 bases, with 13 bases between them. The CDR3 region is CASSPPSGAGEKLFF. Here the CDR3 DNA reads TGTGCCAGCTCACCACCGTCTGGGGCTGGGGAAAAACTGTTTTTT.

The rearrangement uses TRBV27 and TRBJ2-7, with 7 nucleotides matching TRBD1. J was trimmed by 1 base and V by 6 bases; bases with no gene match: 6. Germline V gene sequence: CDR1 MNHEY, CDR2 SMNVEV (reference sequence). The length of the CDR3 is 14 residues. The CDR3 here is CASRRQGDSYEQYF. DNA for the CDR3: TGTGCCAGCAGACGACAGGGTGATTCCTACGAGCAGTACTTC.

V and J are TRBV4-1 and TRBJ2-7; perhaps TRBD1 as D (5 bases). The germline V gene encodes CDR1 MGHRA and CDR2 YSYEKL. Trimming took off 2 bases at V and 4 bases at J, with 15 bases between the two ends. The CDR3 length is 15 residues. The CDR3 sequence: CASSQSPLGAYEQYF. DNA for the CDR3: TGCGCCAGCAGCCAATCTCCCTTAGGGGCGTACGAGCAGTACTTC.

V gene TRBV6-1 combines with J gene TRBJ1-6; D not resolved. CDR1 and CDR2 from the germline V gene are MNHNS and SASEGT. V was pared by 4 bases and J by 8 bases, with 21 bases between. There are 17 residues in the CDR3. CDR3 amino acids: CASSVLRAPQSDSPLHF. Written as DNA, the CDR3 is TGTGCCAGCAGTGTACTAAGGGCACCACAGAGCGATTCACCCCTCCACTTT.

This clone showed up just once. V is TRBV9 and J is TRBJ2-7; D is tentatively TRBD1 or TRBD2 (5 bases each). V dropped 6 bases and J dropped 0 bases, with 16 bases sitting between them. There are 15 residues in the CDR3. Germline V gene lookup returns CDR1 SGDLS and CDR2 YYNGEE. Written as DNA, the CDR3 is TGTGCCAGCAACCCTGGGGGTGGTTTCTCCTACGAGCAGTACTTC. This encodes CASNPGGGFSYEQYF.

The CDR3 DNA is TGTGCCAGCAGCGTATACGCGGCTTCAGATACGCAGTATTTT. Its translation is CASSVYAASDTQYF. V usage is TRBV9 and J usage is TRBJ2-3; D is unresolved. CDR1 is SGDLS and CDR2 is YYNGEE in the germline V gene. The CDR3 runs 14 residues. Trimming left V 1 base short and J 4 bases short, with 10 bases between.

This clone was detected once. The chain joins TRBV2 to TRBJ1-2; TRBD1 aligns across 9 bases. CDR3 length equals 15 residues. Germline CDR1 and CDR2: SNHLY and FYNNEI. Trimming at V came to 6 bases and at J to 8 bases, leaving 13 bases not matched to a gene. The CDR3 bases are TGTGCCAGCAGGCCCGGGACAGGGAAGTTTGGGGGCTACACCTTC. It yields the protein CASRPGTGKFGGYTF.

The chain links TRBV6-5 to TRBJ1-2, with a weak D call TRBD1 (5 bases). The CDR3 has 12 amino acids. V was trimmed by 4 bases and J by 8 bases, leaving 11 bases between them. The germline gives CDR1 MNHEY, CDR2 SVGAGI. The CDR3 reads CASSSRDLGYTF. CDR3 coding DNA: TGTGCCAGCAGTTCGAGGGACCTAGGCTACACCTTC.

The chain links TRBV30 to TRBJ1-4; tentatively, D is TRBD1 (5 bases). This CDR3 contains 14 residues. V was cut by 2 bases and J by 5 bases, with 12 bases left in between. The germline gives CDR1 GTSNPN, CDR2 SVGIG (reference sequence). The CDR3 is CAWSPRVTNEKLFF. For the CDR3, the DNA is TGTGCCTGGAGTCCCAGGGTTACAAATGAAAAACTGTTTTTT.